The TCR beta chain under discussion was sequenced for a study of Graves' ophthalmopathy and Graves' hyperthyroidism. This clonotype was observed at least ten times. Germline V gives CDR1 SGHTA, CDR2 FQGNSA. V was shortened by 2 bases and J by 3 bases, with 10 bases between the two germline ends. CDR3 length: 14 amino acids. The study amplified TCR beta CDR3 regions using RNA transcripts. The first round was an RT-PCR with HTBI primers, and the second round was a multiplex PCR. A single record per CDR3 protein comes from TCRdb applying MiXCR to the multiplex PCR reads. The repertoire holds around 1.1 million distinct CDR3 sequences, with less than 45% as singletons.

The receptor was isolated from an adult man with Graves' hyperthyroidism. The chain couples TRBV7-2 to TRBJ2-5; D gene ambiguous. The sample consisted of peripheral blood or thyroid tissue (not recorded which). For the CDR3, the DNA is TGTGCCAGCAGCTTATCTACCACGAAAGAGACCCAGTACTTC. Protein: CASSLSTTKETQYF.